The 16 T cell receptor beta chains listed next were all sequenced from one sample in a study of blood T cell repertoires in COVID-19. Only in-frame clones appear in the TCRdb table, and some are missing; sequencing was by immunoSEQ multiplex PCR. Among approximately 190,000 clones listed, 80% to 95% were seen once. The specimen was peripheral blood. These receptor sequences come from a man aged 50 to 59 with acute or convalescent COVID-19.

V and J are TRBV6-5 and TRBJ1-2; no firm D call. CDR1 is MNHEY and CDR2 is SVGAGI in the germline V gene. Deletions cut 6 bases from V and 8 bases from J, with 16 bases between. This CDR3 comprises 13 residues. CDR3 DNA: TGTGCCAGCAGCGGAGACTGGCAGAGGGGCTACACCTTC. It is translated as CASSGDWQRGYTF.

The chain is built from TRBV5-5 and TRBJ2-3, with D possibly TRBD2 on 6 matching bases. CDR1 is SGHKS, CDR2 YYEKEE, per germline (reference sequence). CDR3 size: 16 residues. V lost 4 bases, J lost 5 bases, and 20 bases lay in between. The DNA for the CDR3 is TGTGCCAGCAGCCCCTCCCGTGTCGGGAGATTAGATACGCAGTATTTT. Protein: CASSPSRVGRLDTQYF.

The chain couples TRBV28 to TRBJ2-5, with TRBD1 matching 10 bases. The length of the CDR3 is 14 residues. CDR1 MDHEN and CDR2 SYDVKM come from the germline V gene. J lost 5 bases, V lost 7 bases, and 7 bases had no gene match. This chain's CDR3 is CASKRQGASETQYF. In DNA, the CDR3 is TGTGCCAGCAAGAGACAGGGGGCGAGTGAGACCCAGTACTTC.

This clone was counted once. The CDR3 region has the DNA TGCGCCAGCAGCTTCCAGGGGGCCGTCTCTGAAGCTTTCTTT. It translates to CASSFQGAVSEAFF. The rearrangement joins TRBV5-1 to TRBJ1-1; 8 bases line up with TRBD1. V was clipped by 2 bases and J by 6 bases; unmatched bases: 6. The CDR3 is 14 residues long. Germline values: CDR1 SGHRS, CDR2 YFSETQ.

The gene calls are TRBV11-3 and TRBJ2-5; 11 nucleotides align to TRBD1. The CDR3 length is 15 residues. V lost 5 bases to trimming and J lost 2 bases; unmatched junction nucleotides: 4. Germline V lookup: CDR1 SGHNT, CDR2 YENEEA. CDR3 sequence reads: CASSQGQGAQETQYF. The DNA for the CDR3 is TGTGCCAGCAGCCAAGGACAGGGGGCTCAAGAGACCCAGTACTTC.

The count of this clone is one. The rearrangement uses TRBV24-1 and TRBJ2-1; TRBD2 matches 12 bases. The CDR3 contains 15 residues. Germline V gene sequence: CDR1 KGHDR, CDR2 SFDVKD. The V gene end was trimmed by 2 bases and the J gene end by 6 bases; junction bases not matched to a gene: 1. CDR3 bases: TGTGCCACCAGTGATTGGACTAGCGGGATCAATGAGCAGTTCTTC. As protein: CATSDWTSGINEQFF.

The V gene is TRBV9, the J gene TRBJ1-3, with no clear D. With 4 bases removed from V and 4 bases from J, the gap between germline ends came to 15 bases. Germline CDR1 is SGDLS and CDR2 is YYNGEE. The CDR3 consists of 15 residues. The CDR3 here is CASSIGPGSGNTIYF. Written as DNA, the CDR3 is TGTGCCAGCAGCATCGGACCGGGGTCGGGAAACACCATATATTTT.

The chain carries TRBV10-2 and TRBJ2-7; 12 nucleotides agree with TRBD2. Germline V gene lookup returns CDR1 WSHSY and CDR2 SAAADI. This CDR3 spans 18 amino acids. Losses at the gene ends were 3 bases for V and 0 bases for J; bases not matched to a gene: 9. The CDR3 sequence is CASSDILAGGVSSYEQYF. CDR3 bases: TGCGCCAGCAGTGATATACTAGCGGGAGGCGTTAGCTCCTACGAGCAGTACTTC.

The chain carries TRBV27 and TRBJ2-2, with 10 bases aligning to TRBD1. The V and J ends lost 5 bases and 5 bases, in that order; junction bases with no gene match: 5. Germline CDR1 MNHEY, CDR2 SMNVEV (reference sequence). CDR3 length equals 15 residues. CDR3 residues: CASSPTGGGTGELFF. CDR3 in DNA: TGTGCCAGCAGTCCGACAGGGGGCGGGACCGGGGAGCTGTTTTTT.

The chain combines TRBV15 with TRBJ1-4; 8 nucleotides align to TRBD1. Germline loops: CDR1 LNHNV, CDR2 YYDKDF (reference sequence). CDR3 length equals 15 residues. With V trimmed by 5 bases and J by 3 bases, 5 bases remained unmatched. CDR3 loop: CATSAPGQANEKLFF. The CDR3 region has the DNA TGTGCCACCAGCGCGCCGGGACAGGCTAATGAAAAACTGTTTTTT.

The chain joins TRBV5-1 to TRBJ2-1, with 12 bases fitting TRBD1. The germline V gene has CDR1 SGHRS and CDR2 YFSETQ. Unmatched junction bases numbered 12, after V lost 4 bases and J lost 1 base. The CDR3 spans 19 residues. The CDR3 bases are TGCGCCAGCAGCGGCGGGGACAGGGGGCTTTCCCGTTCCTACAATGAGCAGTTCTTC. This codes for CASSGGDRGLSRSYNEQFF. The variable domain in full, completed from reference TRBV5-1 and TRBJ2-1, reads KAGVTQTPRYLIKTRGQQVTLSCSPISGHRSVSWYQQTPGQGLQFLFEYFSETQRNKGNFPGRFSGRQFSNSRSEMNVSTLELGDSALYLCASSGGDRGLSRSYNEQFFGPGTRLTVL.

V and J are TRBV19 and TRBJ2-7; TRBD2 matches 7 bases. CDR1 and CDR2 (germline): LNHDA, SQIVND (reference sequence). V shed 4 bases and J 3 bases; nucleotides not matched to a gene: 6. The CDR3 runs 14 residues. The CDR3 reads CASSSSWDYYEQYF. The CDR3 nucleotides read TGTGCCAGTAGTAGTTCGTGGGACTACTACGAGCAGTACTTC.

This clone is a singleton in its sample. The chain uses TRBV10-1 and TRBJ2-5; D perhaps matches TRBD2 (5 bases). V was cut by 7 bases and J by 3 bases, with 9 bases left in between. Germline CDR1 is WNHNN and CDR2 is SYGVQD (reference sequence). This CDR3 region has 12 residues. The CDR3 DNA sequence: TGCGCCAGCAACCGGGGAGAAGAGACCCAGTACTTC. Translating it yields CASNRGEETQYF.

The rearrangement joins TRBV28 to TRBJ1-5; 9 nucleotides align to TRBD1. The trim removed 6 bases at V and 7 bases at J, leaving 10 bases unmatched. Germline V CDR1 and CDR2: MDHEN, SYDVKM. This CDR3 comprises 15 residues. CDR3 nucleotides: TGTGCCAGCAGCCAGGGACAGGGAGGATCGCAGCCCCAGCATTTT. Translating it yields CASSQGQGGSQPQHF. Drawing the rest from reference TRBV28 and TRBJ1-5, the complete variable domain is DVKVTQSSRYLVKRTGEKVFLECVQDMDHENMFWYRQDPGLGLRLIYFSYDVKMKEKGDIPEGYSVSREKKERFSLILESASTNQTSMYLCASSQGQGGSQPQHFGDGTRLSIL.

With regard to this clone: The sample has other DNA sequences that encode this CDR3 too. The rearrangement uses TRBV5-1 and TRBJ2-1, with D possibly matching TRBD1 (6 bases). The CDR3 is 15 amino acids. CDR1 SGHRS and CDR2 YFSETQ come from the germline V gene. V shed 0 bases and J shed 4 bases, with 11 bases lying between them. The CDR3 sequence is CASSLVGGSYNEQFF. The DNA of the CDR3 is TGCGCCAGCAGCTTGGTTGGGGGCTCTTACAATGAGCAGTTCTTC.

CDR3 bases: TGTGCCAGCAGCCGGGGACTAGCGGTCGAGCAGTACTTC. The encoded protein is CASSRGLAVEQYF. This rearrangement joins TRBV7-8 to TRBJ2-7; 11 bases line up with TRBD2. From germline, CDR1 is SGHVS and CDR2 FQNEAQ. Unmatched junction bases numbered 3, after V lost 5 bases and J lost 6 bases. CDR3 size: 13 residues.